A single T cell receptor (beta chain) is shown here with its context. Its antigen is undetermined. A multiplex PCR was run with 60 Vbeta primers and 13 Jbeta primers. The table came from immunoSEQ multiplex PCR; TCRdb's copy has only in-frame clones and leaves some out. The data contain 100,000 to 150,000 clones, about four fifths of them singletons. The CDR3 loop spans 15 amino acids. V dropped 7 bases and J dropped 3; count of bases not matched to a gene: 10. The germline CDR1 and CDR2 sequences are SGHVS and FQNEAQ. The sample originates from a study of cytomegalovirus exposure and HLA in healthy donors. General study points: Earlier results showed most TCR beta V segments being productive about 87% or about 30% of the time.

Material for sequencing was PBMCs. The chain recombines TRBV7-8 with TRBJ2-7, with 9 bases lining up with TRBD1. The receptor's source is a man aged 25 to 45 in good health and CMV-seronegative. CDR3 sequence: CASTPRTGDNYEQYF. The DNA for the CDR3 is TGTGCCAGCACCCCACGGACAGGGGATAACTACGAGCAGTACTTC.